The clone carrying this T cell receptor (beta chain) turned up a few times. The antigen remains unidentified. Treatment reported: approximately nine-day PBMC culture with coronavirus spike peptide pools or control peptides (ViraFEST assay). This sample is part of a study of vaccination and CD4 T cells after COVID-19. The study sequenced cultured CD4+ T cell DNA using the Oncomine TCR Beta short-read assay. Cultured CD4+ T cells yielded the extracted genomic DNA. TCRdb recomputed calls from the PCR reads with MiXCR, one row per CDR3 protein. The sample consists of about 15,000 distinct CDR3 sequences, about 39% of them appearing once. This CDR3 is built from 15 residues. The V gene lost 9 bases and the J gene lost 3 bases, with 20 bases spanning the gap. Germline values: CDR1 SNHLY, CDR2 FYNNEI.

The receptor's source is a human donor who had recovered from COVID-19. J is TRBJ1-2 and V is TRBV2; D call uncertain. Sequencing used CD4+ T cells from blood, cultured in vitro, obtained before SARS-CoV-2 vaccination. CDR3 bases: TGTGCCAGAAGCCGAAGAGGGAGACTAGACTATGGCTACACCTTC. Translating it yields CARSRRGRLDYGYTF.